The 20 T cell receptor beta chains in this list originate from one sample, sequenced in a study of tumor and adjacent non-tumor tissue in lung cancer. TCRbeta libraries were built with three rounds of nested PCR, modified from ARM-PCR. TCRdb fed the multiplex PCR reads into MiXCR, producing one record per CDR3 protein. In the table there are roughly 150,000 distinct CDR3 sequences, around 67% of which are singletons. This sample's RNA came from whole unsorted tissue. The sequenced material came from lung tumor tissue. These receptors originate from a man between 60 and 70 years old with small cell lung cancer.

This clonotype was detected ten times or more. V is TRBV12-3 or TRBV12-4 and J is TRBJ1-2, with TRBD1 identical over 8 bases. CDR3 length equals 15 residues. V was pared by 0 bases and J by 2 bases, with 2 bases of the junction left unmatched. The CDR3 reads CASSLAWDRNYGYTF. CDR3 nucleotide sequence: TGTGCCAGCAGTTTAGCCTGGGACAGGAACTATGGCTACACCTTC.

Concerning this clonotype itself: Germline is not matched at one junction end, which may reflect a read error. CDR3 in DNA: TGTGCTAGCAGCTTGTCGTATGGACAGGGCCCCTTCGAGCAGTATTTC. Encoded protein: CASSLSYGQGPFEQYF. This chain links TRBV5-4 with TRBJ2-7, with 8 bases that match TRBD1. This CDR3 has 16 amino acids. Germline CDR1 and CDR2: SGHNT and YYREEE (reference sequence).

A word on this clonotype: A junction boundary mismatches the germline segment, possibly from a read error. The J gene is TRBJ2-2, the V gene TRBV11-2; D might be TRBD2 (6 bases). This CDR3 is 16 amino acids long. Germline CDR1 is SGHAT and CDR2 is FQNNGV. CDR3 bases: TGTGTCTGCAGCCGCGAGAGCGGGCGGAACACCGGGGAACTGTTTTTT. Translation: CVCSRESGRNTGELFF.

In the case of this clonotype: Given the absence of the conserved phenylalanine or tryptophan at the CDR3 end, a read error is likely. It is unclear where the CDR3 begins or ends on the DNA, so no DNA is shown, and the CDR3 is as TCRdb lists it. The rearrangement joins TRBV11-2 to TRBJ2-5; the listed D gene, TRBD1, was not tested against the DNA. Germline CDR1 and CDR2: SGHAT and FQNNGV. The CDR3 length is 12 residues, termini included. The CDR3 is CASTLTGTQKYS.

A few counts support this clonotype. The J gene is TRBJ2-1, the V gene TRBV5-4; 8 nucleotides agree with TRBD2. Per the germline V gene, CDR1 is SGHNT and CDR2 is YYREEE (reference sequence). Trimming took 2 bases from V and 7 from J; bases not matched to a gene: 8. CDR3 size: 15 residues. The CDR3 DNA is TGTGCCAGCAGCTTTCGCAGCGGGAGTCCGAATGAGCAGTTCTTC. Translating it yields CASSFRSGSPNEQFF.

The gene calls are TRBV5-1 and TRBJ1-2; D might be TRBD1 (6 bases). With 4 bases removed from V and 3 bases from J, the gap between germline ends came to 16 bases. This CDR3 comprises 15 residues. The germline gives CDR1 SGHRS, CDR2 YFSETQ. The CDR3 nucleotides read TGCGCCAGCAGCGCCGGGGGCTCTATTGACTATGGCTACACCTTC. This translates into CASSAGGSIDYGYTF.

Comments on this clonotype: A read error may account for a junction end that differs from germline. J is TRBJ2-1 and V is TRBV20-1; D is perhaps TRBD2 (6 bases). Germline-derived CDR1 and CDR2 are DFQATT and SNEGSKA (reference sequence). The CDR3 length is 14 residues. The CDR3 sequence is CTASFGGGYNEQFF. CDR3 nucleotides: TGCACTGCTAGCTTCGGGGGAGGCTACAATGAGCAGTTCTTC.

This clonotype was seen many times. The CDR3 is CASRRTGDVAFF. CDR3 coding DNA: TGTGCCAGCAGACGGACAGGGGATGTGGCTTTCTTT. This chain links TRBV12-3 or TRBV12-4 with TRBJ1-1; 9 bases align to TRBD1. Trimming removed 6 bases from V and 11 bases from J; junction bases left unmatched: 7. The CDR3 is 12 residues long.

The chain has TRBV12-3 or TRBV12-4 and TRBJ2-1; TRBD2 matches 11 bases. This CDR3 is built from 14 residues. V shed 7 bases, J shed 3 bases, and the junction held 2 bases outside the gene matches. CDR3 bases: TGTGCCAGCACTGGGACTAGCGGCTACAATGAGCAGTTCTTC. Amino acids: CASTGTSGYNEQFF.

This clonotype was seen repeatedly, ten times or more. The genes are TRBV20-1 and TRBJ2-5; perhaps TRBD1 as D (6 bases). This CDR3 is built from 12 residues. The germline V gene has CDR1 DFQATT and CDR2 SNEGSKA (reference sequence). V lost 6 bases, J lost 5 bases, and 13 bases lay in between. The CDR3 protein is CSAIQGYETQYF. Here the CDR3 DNA reads TGCAGTGCCATCCAGGGGTACGAGACCCAGTACTTC.

About this clonotype itself: A much larger clone differs by one base, so this may be a read error. V and J are TRBV11-2 and TRBJ1-4; D is unclear. V was clipped by 6 bases and J by 7 bases, with 15 bases between them. The CDR3 is 14 residues long. The germline CDR1 and CDR2 sequences are SGHAT and FQNNGV. CDR3 sequence reads: CASRRPRAGEKLFF. In nucleotides, the CDR3 is TGTGCCAGCAGGAGACCGAGAGCAGGTGAAAAACTGTTTTTT.

This clonotype has just a few counts. This clone may be a read error of a much larger clone one base away. The gene calls are TRBV7-8 and TRBJ2-1; weak D call: TRBD2 (5 bases). CDR3 size: 16 residues. Trimming shortened V by 5 bases and J by 3 bases, and 17 bases separated the two germline ends. Germline loops: CDR1 SGHVS, CDR2 FQNEAQ. CDR3 coding DNA: TGTGCCAGCAGCCGAACGGCCGACGGGGACTACAATGAGCAGTTCTTC. This translates into CASSRTADGDYNEQFF.

Many counts were recorded for this clonotype. The genes are TRBV6-5 and TRBJ1-5; D is perhaps TRBD1 (6 bases). In germline, CDR1 is MNHEY, CDR2 SVGAGI. The CDR3 is 15 amino acids. Trimming took off 0 bases at V and 9 bases at J, with 15 bases between the two ends. The CDR3 bases are TGTGCCAGCAGTTACTCGAGTACAGGGTCGGTGCCCCAGCATTTT. Protein: CASSYSSTGSVPQHF.

This clonotype came up a few times. This may stem from a read error, because a much larger clone lies one nucleotide away. The CDR3 ends on some other residue instead of the conserved phenylalanine or tryptophan, so this is likely a read error. This sequence joins TRBV29-1 and TRBJ2-1; TRBD2 matches 12 bases. In germline, CDR1 is SQVTM, CDR2 ANQGSEA. CDR3 length: 18 residues. The V segment lost 4 bases and the J segment 0 bases; nucleotides outside the gene matches: 10. The CDR3 sequence is CSVAGGLAGGSSYNEQFS. CDR3 in DNA: TGCAGCGTTGCTGGGGGGCTAGCGGGAGGGAGCTCCTACAATGAGCAGTTCTCC.

The chain recombines TRBV28 with TRBJ1-5, with D perhaps matching TRBD1 (6 bases). The CDR3 consists of 12 residues. V was pared by 5 bases and J by 7 bases, with 9 bases between. Per germline, CDR1 MDHEN and CDR2 SYDVKM. This CDR3 reads CASSQQGQPQHF. The DNA for the CDR3 is TGTGCCAGCAGTCAACAGGGCCAGCCCCAGCATTTT.

Note on this clonotype: The missing conserved phenylalanine or tryptophan at the end of this CDR3 makes a read error likely. Here the CDR3 DNA reads TGTGCCATCAGTGTTGACACTGAAGCTTTCATT. Translating gives CAISVDTEAFI. The chain employs TRBV10-3 and TRBJ1-1; D not resolved. V was clipped by 4 bases and J by 3 bases, with 3 bases between them. Germline V lookup: CDR1 ENHRY, CDR2 SYGVKD. The CDR3 consists of 11 residues.

This clonotype was seen many times. This chain joins TRBV29-1 and TRBJ2-4, with 7 positions matching TRBD2. With V trimmed by 4 bases and J by 5 bases, 8 bases remained unmatched. Germline CDR1 and CDR2: SQVTM and ANQGSEA. The CDR3 runs 14 residues. As DNA, the CDR3 is TGCAGCGTTGGGTTTGGGAGGGCGCAAAACATTCAGTACTTC. Translating it yields CSVGFGRAQNIQYF.

This clonotype was seen only a few times. The rearrangement joins TRBV6-6 to TRBJ2-2; D is uncertain. There are 13 residues in the CDR3. CDR1 is MNHNY and CDR2 is SVGAGI in the germline V gene (reference sequence). V dropped 11 bases and J dropped 4 bases, with 14 bases sitting between them. For the CDR3, the DNA is TGTGCCCCCTCCTGGGCGAGCACCGGGGAGCTGTTTTTT. It translates to CAPSWASTGELFF.

As regards this clonotype: The conserved phenylalanine or tryptophan normally closing the CDR3 is absent here, so this likely arose from a read error. V usage is TRBV11-1 and J usage is TRBJ2-7, with a weak D call TRBD2 (6 bases). This CDR3 spans 14 amino acids. Looked up from germline, CDR1 is SGHAT and CDR2 is FQDESV (reference sequence). The DNA of the CDR3 is TGTACCAGCAGCTTATGGGACTTCTCCTACGAGCAGTACTTG. This gives the protein CTSSLWDFSYEQYL.

The CDR3 loop is CASAMGGFGYGYTF. Written as DNA, the CDR3 is TGTGCCAGCGCAATGGGGGGGTTTGGATATGGCTACACCTTC. J is TRBJ1-2 and V is TRBV11-2; TRBD1 is a possible D gene (5 bases). CDR1 and CDR2 (germline): SGHAT, FQNNGV. The CDR3 has 14 residues. V lost 8 bases to trimming and J lost 5 bases, with 18 bases between them.